The sequence of this T cell receptor beta chain was determined in a study of regulatory T cells in long-lasting Graves disease. Details on this clonotype: At one end the junction does not follow the germline gene, possibly because of a read error.

This CDR3 spans 16 amino acids. Germline CDR1 and CDR2: MNHEY and SVGEGT. Time point here: newly diagnosed GD, antithyroid drugs for less than 3 months. PBMC-derived RNA was used for the TCR library. The authors diagnosed Graves' disease using American Thyroid Association guidelines. iRepertoire HTBI primers and Arm-PCR of CDR3 regions built TCR beta libraries. Via MiXCR, TCRdb re-called the multiplex PCR reads, giving one row per CDR3 protein. Of more than 300,000 distinct CDR3 sequences listed, around 11% are singletons. These same records also appear under a second study, on T cells in Graves' hyperthyroidism and ophthalmopathy. That source adds: Initially, a first-round RT-PCR of the TCR CDR3 employed the HTBI primer set. Ophthalmopathy, which appeared later, was predicted by the model a median about 6.8 months before onset.

This TCR was sampled from a woman aged 18-35 years with Graves disease. The chain carries TRBV6-2 or TRBV6-3 and TRBJ2-1; the D gene could be TRBD1 or TRBD2 (5 bases each). Material: peripheral blood mononuclear cells (PBMCs), obtained at new diagnosis, from a patient treated with antithyroid drugs. In DNA form, the CDR3 reads TGTGCCGGCAGTTACTCGGTCCAGACGGGGCGCGGGGAGCAGTTCTTC. Its protein is CAGSYSVQTGRGEQFF.